The T cell receptor beta chain under discussion was sequenced for a study of blood T cell repertoires in COVID-19. On the study more broadly: The study drew acute and convalescent COVID-19 samples from the United States, Italy and Spain. The cDNA or gDNA used as material had been derived from T cells, B-cell-depleted T cells, or PBMCs.

The V gene's germline CDR1 is SGHRS and CDR2 YFSETQ. CDR3 length equals 14 residues. J was trimmed by 3 bases and V by 1 base; bases with no gene match: 3. Cohort assignment relied on participant-reported clinical history. Study processing details: By means of reference gene primer amplification, nucleated cell counts were estimated. Assay used: immunoSEQ multiplex PCR; TCRdb lists only in-frame clones, some missing. For V, J and clone size, that table is used; D and trimming come from the DNA. The sample gives around 330,000 clones, around 85% of which show up once; around 2% is in the top ten. This TCR was sampled from a woman younger than 45 who had been exposed to COVID-19. The sample consisted of PBMCs or T cells enriched from blood (not recorded which). The chain has TRBV5-1 and TRBJ1-1, with 7 bases matching TRBD1. The CDR3 nucleotides are TGCGCCAGCAGCTTGTTCAGGGGGGACACTGAAGCTTTCTTT. Its protein product is CASSLFRGDTEAFF.